The present T cell receptor (beta chain) was sequenced within a study of lymphopenia after photon versus proton radiotherapy. The table lists this clone with a few counts. What it recognizes is unknown. Using immunoSEQ multiplex PCR, the repertoire was profiled, and TCRdb retains in-frame clones only, with some absent. The sample records 30,000 or so clones, roughly 87% being singletons. The CDR3 totals 14 residues. Trimming removed 1 base from V and 1 base from J, with 7 bases in between. The V gene's germline CDR1 is KGHSH and CDR2 LQKENI. The study's findings and limits: Proton therapy kept repertoires fairly stable, unlike photons, which gained effector/memory cells. Survival link was tested only in deceased patients; proton benefit remains a possibility. After the lymphocyte nadir, photon-treated repertoires showed oligoclonal expansion, especially of CD8+ Temra cells.

The sample in question was peripheral blood, obtained from a patient treated with proton-based radiotherapy. This rearrangement joins TRBV18 to TRBJ2-5; weak D call: TRBD1 (5 bases). The clonotype comes from a woman aged 60-70 years with cholangiocarcinoma. Some clones in this sample may be carry-over from other donors' samples. CDR3 amino acids: CASSPLDSQETQYF. The DNA of the CDR3 is TGTGCCAGCTCACCACTTGACAGCCAAGAGACCCAGTACTTC.